This entry concerns a single T cell receptor beta chain. Antigen: not known. Clones were sequenced by immunoSEQ multiplex PCR, and TCRdb holds only the in-frame ones, with some missing. This table has some 800,000 clones, almost 95% appearing once. The V end was cut by 6 bases, the J end by 6 bases, with 19 bases between. The CDR3 extends over 15 amino acids. The germline V gene has CDR1 SGHDN and CDR2 FVKESK. The naive CD8 subset, CD45RO-negative cells positively selected for CCR7, excluded terminally differentiated effector memory CD45RA+ cells. The data stem from a study of shared clonotypes between healthy human individuals. General study results and limits: Memory subsets had estimated richness that was generally smaller than that of naive subsets.

Specimen: naive CD8+ T cells sorted from blood. This rearrangement joins TRBV14 to TRBJ2-3; tentatively, D is TRBD1 or TRBD2 (5 bases each). This TCR came from a man under 40 in good health. The DNA for the CDR3 is TGTGCCAGCAGGAAGAGTCCCGCAGGGACGGATACGCAGTATTTT. Translated, it gives CASRKSPAGTDTQYF.